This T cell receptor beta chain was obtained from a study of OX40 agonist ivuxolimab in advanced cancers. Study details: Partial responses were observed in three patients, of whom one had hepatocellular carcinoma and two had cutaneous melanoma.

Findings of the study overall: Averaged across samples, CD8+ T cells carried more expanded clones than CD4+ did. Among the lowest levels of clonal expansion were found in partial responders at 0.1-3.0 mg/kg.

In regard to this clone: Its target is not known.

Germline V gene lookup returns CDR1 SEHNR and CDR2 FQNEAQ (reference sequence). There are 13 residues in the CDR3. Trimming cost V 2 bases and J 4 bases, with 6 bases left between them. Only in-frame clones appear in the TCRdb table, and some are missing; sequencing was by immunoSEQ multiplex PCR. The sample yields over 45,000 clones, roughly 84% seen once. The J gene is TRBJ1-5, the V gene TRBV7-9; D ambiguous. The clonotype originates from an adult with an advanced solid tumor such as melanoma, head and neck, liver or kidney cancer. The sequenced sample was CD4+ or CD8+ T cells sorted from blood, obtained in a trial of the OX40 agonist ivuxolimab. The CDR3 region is CASSLSLNQPQHF. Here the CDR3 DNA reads TGTGCCAGCAGCTTAAGTCTTAATCAGCCCCAGCATTTT.